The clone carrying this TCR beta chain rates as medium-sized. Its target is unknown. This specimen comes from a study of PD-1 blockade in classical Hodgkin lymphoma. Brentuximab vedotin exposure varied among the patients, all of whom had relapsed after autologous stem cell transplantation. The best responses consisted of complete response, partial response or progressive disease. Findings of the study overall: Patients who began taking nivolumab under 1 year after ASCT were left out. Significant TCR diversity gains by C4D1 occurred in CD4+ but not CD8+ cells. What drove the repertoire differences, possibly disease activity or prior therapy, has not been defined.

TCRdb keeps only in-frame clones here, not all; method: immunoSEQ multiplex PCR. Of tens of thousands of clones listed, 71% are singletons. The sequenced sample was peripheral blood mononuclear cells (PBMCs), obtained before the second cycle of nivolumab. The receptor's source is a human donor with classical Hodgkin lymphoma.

DNA of the CDR3: TGTGCCAGCACCCAGGGCATGAACACTGAAGCTTTCTTT. The encoded protein is CASTQGMNTEAFF. The rearrangement joins TRBV15 to TRBJ1-1, with D perhaps matching TRBD1 (5 bases). The CDR3 sequence is 13 residues long. V gave up 10 bases and J gave up 0 bases, with 12 bases separating them. Germline CDR1 and CDR2: LNHNV and YYDKDF (reference sequence).